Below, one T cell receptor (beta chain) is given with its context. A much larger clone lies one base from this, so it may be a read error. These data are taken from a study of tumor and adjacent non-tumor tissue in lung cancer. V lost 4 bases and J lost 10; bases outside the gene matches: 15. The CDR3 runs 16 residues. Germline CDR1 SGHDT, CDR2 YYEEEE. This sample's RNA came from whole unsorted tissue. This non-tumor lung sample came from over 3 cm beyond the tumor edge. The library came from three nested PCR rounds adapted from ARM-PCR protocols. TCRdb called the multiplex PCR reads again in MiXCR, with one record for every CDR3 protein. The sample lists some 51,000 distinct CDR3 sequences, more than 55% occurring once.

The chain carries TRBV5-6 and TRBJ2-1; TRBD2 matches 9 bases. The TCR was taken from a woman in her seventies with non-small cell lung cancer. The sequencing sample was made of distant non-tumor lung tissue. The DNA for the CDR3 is TGTGCCAGCAGCAGGCGATTAGCGGGAGTTAAGGAAGAGCAGTTCTTC. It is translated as CASSRRLAGVKEEQFF.